The clone carrying this TCR beta chain showed up just a few times. This sample is part of a study of blood T cell repertoires in COVID-19. The overall study: COVID-19 samples from acute and convalescent phases originated in the United States, Italy and Spain.

The CDR3 totals 13 residues. V was pared by 4 bases and J by 2 bases, with 10 bases between. Germline loops: CDR1 SQVTM, CDR2 ANQGSEA. In the original workflow: Nucleated cell counts were estimated from reference gene primer amplification. Generated by immunoSEQ multiplex PCR, the TCRdb table keeps only in-frame clones and is missing some. V, J and clone size reflect that table, while D and trimming were determined from the DNA. The data contain more than 95,000 clones, 70% to 80% of them singletons. The material sequenced was peripheral blood. The genes are TRBV29-1 and TRBJ2-3; D is ambiguous. This clonotype originated in a man between 65 and 80 years old with acute or convalescent COVID-19. CDR3 DNA sequence: TGCAGCGTTGCGACGGGTTCCACAGATACGCAGTATTTT. This encodes CSVATGSTDTQYF.